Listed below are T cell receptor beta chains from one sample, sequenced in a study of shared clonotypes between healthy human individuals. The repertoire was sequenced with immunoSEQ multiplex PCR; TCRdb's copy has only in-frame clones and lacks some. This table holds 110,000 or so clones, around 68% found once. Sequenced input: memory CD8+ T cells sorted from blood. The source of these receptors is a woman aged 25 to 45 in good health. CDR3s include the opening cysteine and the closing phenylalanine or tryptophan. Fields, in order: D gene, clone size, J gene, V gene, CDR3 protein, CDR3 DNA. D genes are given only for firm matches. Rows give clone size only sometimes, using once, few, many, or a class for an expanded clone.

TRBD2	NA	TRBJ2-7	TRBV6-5	CASSRGLADEQYF	TGTGCCAGCAGCCGCGGACTAGCAGACGAGCAGTACTTC
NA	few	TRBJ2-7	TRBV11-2	CASSSAGPYEQYF	TGTGCCAGCAGCTCGGCGGGCCCTTACGAGCAGTACTTC
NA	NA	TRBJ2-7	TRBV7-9	CASRTTGISYEQYF	TGTGCCAGCAGGACAACAGGGATCTCCTACGAGCAGTACTTC
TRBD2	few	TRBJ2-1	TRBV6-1	CASSPSSGTYNEQFF	TGTGCCAGCAGCCCCTCTAGCGGGACCTACAATGAGCAGTTCTTC
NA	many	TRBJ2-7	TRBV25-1	CASRKGPTYEQYF	TGTGCCAGCAGGAAGGGGCCAACCTACGAGCAGTACTTC
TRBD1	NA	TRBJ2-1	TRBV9	CASSVGSRTGSYNEQFF	TGTGCCAGCAGCGTCGGTTCTCGGACAGGGTCCTACAATGAGCAGTTCTTC
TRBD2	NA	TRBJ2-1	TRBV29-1	CSAAGASYNEQFF	TGCAGCGCAGCGGGAGCATCCTACAATGAGCAGTTCTTC
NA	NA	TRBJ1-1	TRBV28	CASTSWVTSNTEAFF	TGTGCCAGCACCAGCTGGGTCACTTCGAACACTGAAGCTTTCTTT
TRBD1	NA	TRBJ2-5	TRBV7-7	CASSLGRTGEQTQYF	TGTGCCAGCAGCTTAGGAAGGACAGGGGAACAGACCCAGTACTTC
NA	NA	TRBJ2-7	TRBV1	CASSSALGLAGSGHEQYF	TGTGCCAGCAGCTCCGCCCTGGGACTAGCGGGGAGTGGCCACGAGCAGTACTTC
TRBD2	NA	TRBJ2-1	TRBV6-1	CASSEGGVAGYNEQFF	TGTGCCAGCAGTGAAGGAGGAGTAGCGGGATACAATGAGCAGTTCTTC
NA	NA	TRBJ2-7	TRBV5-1	CASSSSSYEQYF	TGCGCCAGCAGCTCCTCCTCCTACGAGCAGTACTTC
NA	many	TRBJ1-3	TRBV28	CASSPGGVANTIYF	TGTGCCAGCAGCCCCGGTGGGGTAGCAAACACCATATATTTT
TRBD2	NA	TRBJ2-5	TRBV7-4	CASLLLAGGLREETQYF	TGTGCCAGCCTTTTACTAGCGGGAGGCCTTCGGGAAGAGACCCAGTACTTC
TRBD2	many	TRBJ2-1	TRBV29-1	CSVEGSGGSYEQFF	TGCAGCGTTGAAGGGTCGGGAGGTTCCTATGAGCAGTTCTTC
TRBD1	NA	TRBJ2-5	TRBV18	CASSRGQGDQETQYF	TGTGCCAGCTCACGTGGACAGGGTGATCAAGAGACCCAGTACTTC
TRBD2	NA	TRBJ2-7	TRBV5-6	CASSSGGEQYF	TGTGCCAGCAGCTCGGGGGGCGAGCAGTACTTC
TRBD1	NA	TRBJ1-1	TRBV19	CASSYRGNTEAFF	TGTGCCAGTAGTTACAGGGGGAACACTGAAGCTTTCTTT
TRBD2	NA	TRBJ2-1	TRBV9	CASSVGLAINEQFF	TGTGCCAGCAGCGTAGGACTAGCAATCAATGAGCAGTTCTTC
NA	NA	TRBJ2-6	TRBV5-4	CASSYDSAGANVLTF	TGTGCCAGCAGCTACGATTCCGCCGGGGCCAACGTCCTGACTTTC
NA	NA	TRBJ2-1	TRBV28	CASSLSVSTLHEQFF	TGTGCCAGCAGTTTGTCCGTTTCTACCCTACATGAGCAGTTCTTC
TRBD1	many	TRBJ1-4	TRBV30	CAWSPGTGDEKLFF	TGTGCCTGGAGTCCCGGGACAGGGGATGAAAAACTGTTTTTT
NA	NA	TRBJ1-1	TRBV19	CASSIGRWKTTEAFF	TGTGCCAGTAGTATAGGACGATGGAAGACTACTGAAGCTTTCTTT
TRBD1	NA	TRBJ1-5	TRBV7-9	CASSLGHPVDRGDQPQHF	TGTGCCAGCAGCTTAGGGCACCCGGTGGACAGGGGCGATCAGCCCCAGCATTTT
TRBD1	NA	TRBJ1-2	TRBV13	CASSSRGSAFYGYTF	TGTGCCAGCAGCTCCAGGGGGTCCGCCTTCTATGGCTACACCTTC
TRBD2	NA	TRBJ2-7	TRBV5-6	CASSPAGREGQLSYEQYF	TGTGCCAGCAGCCCCGCTGGGCGGGAGGGCCAGTTGTCCTACGAGCAGTACTTC
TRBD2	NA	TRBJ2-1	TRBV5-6	CASTLGTSSGEQFF	TGTGCCAGCACCTTGGGGACTAGTTCCGGTGAGCAGTTCTTC
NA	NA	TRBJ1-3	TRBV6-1	CASSERQASGNTIYF	TGTGCCAGCAGTGAAAGACAAGCGAGTGGAAACACCATATATTTT
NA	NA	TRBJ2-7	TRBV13	CASSHFEGHEQYF	TGTGCCAGCAGCCACTTTGAAGGTCACGAGCAGTACTTC
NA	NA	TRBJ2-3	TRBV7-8	CASTSPEGQYF	TGTGCCAGCACCAGTCCTGAGGGGCAGTATTTT
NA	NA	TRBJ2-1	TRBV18	CASSPLDYNEQFF	TGTGCCAGCTCACCGTTGGACTACAATGAGCAGTTCTTC
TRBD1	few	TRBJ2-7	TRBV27	CASSLLPGQHYEQYF	TGTGCCAGCAGTTTACTACCGGGACAGCATTACGAGCAGTACTTC
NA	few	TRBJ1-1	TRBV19	CASSIDRPYTEAFF	TGTGCCAGTAGTATCGACCGACCCTACACTGAAGCTTTCTTT
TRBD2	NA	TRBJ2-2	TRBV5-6	CASRPGLAGGPSGELFF	TGTGCCAGCAGGCCGGGACTAGCGGGAGGGCCATCGGGGGAGCTGTTTTTT
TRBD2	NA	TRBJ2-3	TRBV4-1	CASSQVEPGLAGLMDTQYF	TGCGCCAGCAGCCAAGTAGAGCCGGGACTAGCGGGTTTAATGGATACGCAGTATTTT
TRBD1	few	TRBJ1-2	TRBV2	CASSEDWTGPIYGYTF	TGTGCCAGCAGCGAAGACTGGACAGGACCGATCTATGGCTACACCTTC
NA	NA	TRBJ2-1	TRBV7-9	CASSPRGGSGYNEQFF	TGTGCCAGCAGCCCGAGGGGTGGTTCCGGCTACAATGAGCAGTTCTTC
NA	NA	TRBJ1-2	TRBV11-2	CASSYRVANGYTF	TGTGCCAGCAGCTACAGGGTAGCAAACGGCTACACCTTC
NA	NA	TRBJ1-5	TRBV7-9	CASSSAREHNQPQHF	TGTGCCAGCAGTTCGGCCCGGGAGCACAATCAGCCCCAGCATTTT
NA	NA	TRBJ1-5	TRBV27	CASSQSLDRNQPQHF	TGTGCCAGCAGCCAGAGTTTAGACAGAAATCAGCCCCAGCATTTT